Listed below are T cell receptor beta chains from one sample, sequenced in a study of Ad26.COV2.S vaccination and SARS-CoV-2 variants. Generated by immunoSEQ multiplex PCR, the TCRdb table keeps only in-frame clones and is missing some. The table lists hundreds of thousands of clones, about 88% of them singletons. Sequencing was performed on peripheral blood, taken in a trial of Ad26.COV2.S vaccine versus placebo. Receptors were obtained from a person aged 18-60 years who received the Ad26.COV2.S COVID-19 vaccine or a placebo. The CDR3 runs from the conserved cysteine through the conserved F or W. The listing skips clone size in some rows; elsewhere it reads once, few, many or a size class.

v_gene: TRBV7-6; abundance: .; j_gene: TRBJ1-3; CDR3aa: CASSLAGSPGNTIYF
v_gene: TRBV7-2; abundance: .; j_gene: TRBJ1-4; CDR3aa: CASSRFPGLEKLFF
v_gene: TRBV5-1; abundance: .; j_gene: TRBJ1-3; CDR3aa: CASNPGGTGSGNTIYF
v_gene: TRBV25-1; abundance: .; j_gene: TRBJ2-5; CDR3aa: CASSEWAETEETQYF
v_gene: TRBV24-1; abundance: .; j_gene: TRBJ2-5; CDR3aa: CATSDLRITGETQYF
v_gene: TRBV7-3; abundance: .; j_gene: TRBJ2-1; CDR3aa: CASSSWGLGEQFF
v_gene: TRBV5-4; abundance: .; j_gene: TRBJ1-2; CDR3aa: CASSGGQGRVLDYGYTF
v_gene: TRBV7-2; abundance: .; j_gene: TRBJ2-7; CDR3aa: CASSLASGGIYEQYF
v_gene: TRBV24-1; abundance: .; j_gene: TRBJ2-3; CDR3aa: CATSDLGQGMNTQYF
v_gene: TRBV27; abundance: .; j_gene: TRBJ2-7; CDR3aa: CASSLAWTSYEQYF
v_gene: TRBV29-1; abundance: .; j_gene: TRBJ2-5; CDR3aa: CSVEETMGAETQYF
v_gene: TRBV5-1; abundance: .; j_gene: TRBJ1-1; CDR3aa: CASSLSFVGDNTEAFF
v_gene: TRBV6-5; abundance: .; j_gene: TRBJ1-5; CDR3aa: CASRKTGAVNQPQHF
v_gene: TRBV6-5; abundance: .; j_gene: TRBJ1-1; CDR3aa: CASMRDSPTEAFF
v_gene: TRBV24-1; abundance: .; j_gene: TRBJ2-2; CDR3aa: CVTSDPTGTGRPNTGELFF
v_gene: TRBV7-2; abundance: .; j_gene: TRBJ1-2; CDR3aa: CASSFGYIANYGYTF
v_gene: TRBV4-3; abundance: once; j_gene: TRBJ2-7; CDR3aa: CASSHGTGQGYSYEQYF
v_gene: TRBV2; abundance: .; j_gene: TRBJ2-5; CDR3aa: CASGGTSGKRETQYF
v_gene: TRBV9; abundance: .; j_gene: TRBJ1-2; CDR3aa: CASSATQTGPSGYTF
v_gene: TRBV4-1; abundance: .; j_gene: TRBJ2-2; CDR3aa: CASSHLIGDTGELFF
v_gene: TRBV6-6; abundance: .; j_gene: TRBJ1-5; CDR3aa: CASRGQVDQPQHF
v_gene: TRBV10-3; abundance: once; j_gene: TRBJ1-6; CDR3aa: CAISESWTGTSPLHF
v_gene: TRBV5-6; abundance: .; j_gene: TRBJ1-2; CDR3aa: CASSLWQGGYGYTF
v_gene: TRBV18; abundance: .; j_gene: TRBJ1-4; CDR3aa: CASSVNEKLFF
v_gene: TRBV20-1; abundance: .; j_gene: TRBJ1-1; CDR3aa: CSARGGTEAFF
v_gene: TRBV12-3/TRBV12-4; abundance: .; j_gene: TRBJ2-7; CDR3aa: CASSLDRDLEQYF
v_gene: TRBV9; abundance: .; j_gene: TRBJ2-1; CDR3aa: CASSSRVTSYNEQFF
v_gene: TRBV6-2/TRBV6-3; abundance: .; j_gene: TRBJ2-2; CDR3aa: CASSYSHFTGELFF
v_gene: TRBV19; abundance: .; j_gene: TRBJ1-5; CDR3aa: CASSTGRFRVTQPQHF
v_gene: TRBV15; abundance: .; j_gene: TRBJ1-6; CDR3aa: CATSRNNIRGRESPLHF
v_gene: TRBV7-9; abundance: .; j_gene: TRBJ2-2; CDR3aa: CASEQGSGAASGELFF
v_gene: TRBV6-5; abundance: .; j_gene: TRBJ2-3; CDR3aa: CASSYSGGFGTDTQYF
v_gene: TRBV2; abundance: .; j_gene: TRBJ1-5; CDR3aa: CASSYRGRFQPQHF
v_gene: TRBV21-1; abundance: .; j_gene: TRBJ1-1; CDR3aa: CASSRLNRGGSTEAFF
v_gene: TRBV4-1; abundance: once; j_gene: TRBJ2-1; CDR3aa: CASSQSGIPYQRRFF
v_gene: TRBV28; abundance: .; j_gene: TRBJ2-1; CDR3aa: CASSLPTSGSYNEQFF
v_gene: TRBV9; abundance: once; j_gene: TRBJ2-2; CDR3aa: CASSIRTAEYTGELFF
v_gene: TRBV11-2; abundance: .; j_gene: TRBJ2-1; CDR3aa: CASSLRPGGAGAYNEQFF
v_gene: TRBV7-2; abundance: .; j_gene: TRBJ2-5; CDR3aa: CASSPRTGAVQETQYF
v_gene: TRBV5-1; abundance: .; j_gene: TRBJ2-7; CDR3aa: CASSLFGTASYEQYF